A single TCR beta chain is shown here with its context. There is no known antigen for this receptor. Per-nucleotide qualities are absent, and no much larger clonotype sits a single base away. The sample originates from a study of control samples from healthy donors and cancer patients (dated by TCRdb to 2020 to 2022). The V end loses 1 base and the J end loses 0 bases, and a stretch of 7 bases separates them. According to the germline V gene, CDR1 reads SGHRS and CDR2 reads YFSETQ. Spanning cysteine to phenylalanine, the CDR3 consists of 14 amino acids. The only DNA kept is the CDR3, 42 bases in frame from the first base. Libraries were prepared through the immunoSEQ multiplex PCR assay. TCRdb retrieved this table from immuneACCESS and kept in-frame rearrangements only. Not all clones are present; in checked studies, unresolved V genes account for under half, and no reason is known for the remainder. Across this sample there are about 100,000 clones, with roughly nine tenths seen only once. About a sixth of the sample rests with the top ten.

The origin of this receptor is a woman in her forties or fifties in good health. Recombination linked TRBV5-1 to TRBJ1-2; no D gene call is confident. Sequencing was carried out using blood. The CDR3 reads as follows: CASSLTGTNYGYTF. The nucleotide sequence reads TGCGCCAGCAGCTTGACGGGGACTAACTATGGCTACACCTTC.